The present T cell receptor beta chain was sequenced within a study of T-cell reconstitution after alpha-beta-depleted transplantation in children. Germline V gives CDR1 MGHDK, CDR2 SYGVNS. This CDR3 is built from 12 residues. Study-level points and caveats: After transplant, at about two months, alpha-beta T cells were reportedly derived from several hundred expanded graft clones. Recipient T cells and thymic progenitors that survived were the source of the high TCRbeta diversity seen at day 60 in some patients. By one year post-transplant, T-cell counts and diversity largely arose from T cells that were newly produced.

In regard to this clonotype: Its cognate antigen is unknown. The junction shows a germline mismatch at one end, possibly a read error.

The TCRbeta library incorporated unique molecular identifiers. Via MiXCR, TCRdb re-called the PCR reads, giving one row per CDR3 protein. The sample shows tens of thousands of distinct CDR3 sequences, about 16% of them seen only once. The material was PBMCs, mostly from graft donor cells, obtained 180 days after TCRalphabeta/CD19-depleted stem cell transplant. The chain joins TRBV25-1 to TRBJ2-7, with a possible D match to TRBD1 (5 bases). The source of this sequence is a male patient aged 2-15 years who had a stem cell transplant for acute lymphoblastic leukemia, so the T cells may come from the graft donor. The chain's CDR3 is CVSSRVGDEQYF. The CDR3 nucleotides are TGTGTCAGCAGCAGGGTGGGCGACGAGCAGTACTTC.